Sequencing of this T cell receptor beta chain was carried out in a study of T-cell memory formation after mild COVID-19. This CDR3 is built from 11 residues. Germline CDR1 is SQVTM and CDR2 is ANQGSEA. Trimming shortened V by 7 bases and J by 10 bases, and 16 bases separated the two germline ends. Using constant-segment primers, 5'RACE produced TCR alpha and TCR beta cDNA libraries carrying sample barcodes and UMIs. MiXCR was run by TCRdb on the 5' RACE reads, yielding one entry per CDR3 protein. Of about 190,000 distinct CDR3 sequences detected, about a sixth appear once; the ten largest clones hold around 2.4%. Comments on this clonotype: Its specificity is not known.

Overall study findings and caveats: Contracting clones, day 15 to 85, had balanced CD4/CD8, and later expanders favored CD4+. Day 37-peaking second-wave clones had unconfirmed SARS-CoV-2 specificity.

This sequence joins TRBV29-1 and TRBJ1-2, with D possibly matching TRBD1 (6 bases). The sequence was obtained from an adult woman who had mild COVID-19 (a few samples of this study predate the infection). Cell type and time point are not known. Sample: PBMCs or a T cell subset sorted from them (not recorded which). The CDR3 spells CSGEWDTDYTF. CDR3 nucleotides: TGCAGCGGTGAGTGGGACACCGACTACACCTTC.